These 32 T cell receptor beta chains were sequenced from one sample in a study of Tregs in tolerant kidney transplant recipients. Related graft donors supplied nonmyeloablative bone marrow transplants, and mixed chimerism was transient. Produced via immunoSEQ multiplex PCR; TCRdb's table is partial and in-frame only. The sample comprises about 64,000 clones, about 87% of which are singletons, and around 4% rests with the top ten. The sequencing here drew on CD4+ T cells from blood (PBMCs), taken 6 months after the transplant. These receptors all stem from a human patient who received a combined kidney and bone marrow transplant. Some T cells may be the graft donor's.

The chain links TRBV2 to TRBJ1-5; 10 bases line up with TRBD1. The CDR3 covers 14 residues. The germline CDR1 and CDR2 sequences are SNHLY and FYNNEI. Trimming at V came to 6 bases and at J to 6 bases, leaving 5 bases not matched to a gene. The CDR3 spells CASRPGQGFQPQHF. The CDR3 DNA is TGTGCCAGCAGGCCGGGACAGGGGTTTCAGCCCCAGCATTTT.

The chain couples TRBV7-6 to TRBJ2-5, with a weak D call TRBD1 (6 bases). Germline-derived CDR1 and CDR2 are SGHVS and FNYEAQ. Between the trimmed V and J ends, which lost 2 bases and 14 bases, there was a span of 21 bases. CDR3 length equals 14 residues. The CDR3 is CASSLTAWTALFYF. The CDR3 DNA sequence: TGTGCCAGCAGCTTAACCGCGTGGACAGCCCTTTTTTACTTC. The variable domain in full, with the rest retrieved from reference TRBV7-6 and TRBJ2-5, is GAGVSQSPRYKVTKRGQDVALRCDPISGHVSLYWYRQALGQGPEFLTYFNYEAQQDKSGLPNDRFSAERPEGSISTLTIQRTEQRDSAMYRCASSLTAWTALFYFGPGTRLLVL.

This chain connects TRBV11-1 to TRBJ1-2; D unresolved. CDR1 is SGHAT, CDR2 FQDESV, per germline (reference sequence). Trimming removed 5 bases at V and 4 bases at J, with 14 bases between. This CDR3 is 14 amino acids long. The CDR3 loop is CASSPRGTGYGYTF. The CDR3 DNA is TGTGCCAGCAGCCCCCGGGGAACTGGCTATGGCTACACCTTC.

The V gene is TRBV7-2, the J gene TRBJ2-5; 8 nucleotides agree with TRBD2. The CDR3 totals 15 residues. V was pared by 5 bases and J by 0 bases, with 5 bases of the junction left unmatched. Germline V gene lookup returns CDR1 SGHTA and CDR2 FQGNSA. CDR3 region: CASSRGGAYQETQYF. The CDR3 DNA sequence: TGTGCCAGCAGCCGGGGGGGGGCGTACCAAGAGACCCAGTACTTC.

This clone showed up just once. Other DNA variants within this sample encode the same CDR3. The V gene is TRBV11-3, the J gene TRBJ2-3, with 8 bases aligning to TRBD2. Looked up from germline, CDR1 is SGHNT and CDR2 is YENEEA. The CDR3 extends over 15 amino acids. Trimming at V came to 5 bases and at J to 1 base, leaving 5 bases not matched to a gene. The CDR3 spells CASSAELAGTDTQYF. Here the CDR3 DNA reads TGTGCCAGCAGCGCGGAACTAGCGGGCACAGATACGCAGTATTTT. Full variable domain (missing parts from reference TRBV11-3 and TRBJ2-3): EAGVVQSPRYKIIEKKQPVAFWCNPISGHNTLYWYLQNLGQGPELLIRYENEEAVDDSQLPKDRFSAERLKGVDSTLKIQPAELGDSAVYLCASSAELAGTDTQYFGPGTRLTVL.

The V gene is TRBV5-1, the J gene TRBJ2-3; 9 bases are a match to TRBD1. V was pared by 4 bases and J by 2 bases, with 5 bases of the junction left unmatched. CDR1 SGHRS and CDR2 YFSETQ come from the germline V gene. This CDR3 region has 15 residues. The DNA of the CDR3 is TGCGCCAGCAGCCACCGGGACAGGGACACAGATACGCAGTATTTT. This gives the protein CASSHRDRDTDTQYF.

The chain recombines TRBV7-8 with TRBJ2-5, with no clear D. Germline assignment: CDR1 SGHVS and CDR2 FQNEAQ. CDR3 length: 14 residues. V dropped 5 bases and J dropped 5 bases, with 15 bases sitting between them. The CDR3 sequence is CASSPTRRRETQYF. The DNA for the CDR3 is TGTGCCAGCAGCCCGACCAGGCGACGGGAGACCCAGTACTTC.

This chain joins TRBV9 and TRBJ2-1; D is perhaps TRBD2 (5 bases). Trimming left V 0 bases short and J 4 bases short, with 11 bases between. The CDR3 runs 15 residues. CDR1 and CDR2 from the germline V gene are SGDLS and YYNGEE. DNA for the CDR3: TGTGCCAGCAGCGTAGCGGGGAACCCTTACAATGAGCAGTTCTTC. It is translated as CASSVAGNPYNEQFF.

This chain links TRBV2 with TRBJ2-7; D is possibly TRBD1 (5 bases). V lost 8 bases and J 0 bases, leaving 20 bases between the germline ends. The CDR3 spans 16 residues. CDR1 and CDR2 (germline): SNHLY, FYNNEI. CDR3 nucleotide sequence: TGTGCCAGCCGTATAACTAAACAGGACCTCTCCTACGAGCAGTACTTC. Encoded protein: CASRITKQDLSYEQYF.

Here the CDR3 DNA reads TGCGCCAGCAGTGATCCGAGGGACAGTCCTCTAAGGGGCTACACCTTC. It is translated as CASSDPRDSPLRGYTF. This rearrangement joins TRBV10-1 to TRBJ1-2, with 7 bases aligning to TRBD1. The CDR3 has 16 residues. From germline, CDR1 is WNHNN and CDR2 SYGVQD (reference sequence). V shed 3 bases, J shed 8 bases, and the junction held 15 bases outside the gene matches.

The chain combines TRBV5-1 with TRBJ1-1; D uncertain. The V end was cut by 0 bases, the J end by 6 bases, with 6 bases between. Germline-derived CDR1 and CDR2 are SGHRS and YFSETQ. CDR3 length: 12 residues. The CDR3: CASSLAGSEAFF. The DNA for the CDR3 is TGCGCCAGCAGCTTGGCGGGTTCTGAAGCTTTCTTT. The full variable domain, completed using reference TRBV5-1 and TRBJ1-1, is KAGVTQTPRYLIKTRGQQVTLSCSPISGHRSVSWYQQTPGQGLQFLFEYFSETQRNKGNFPGRFSGRQFSNSRSEMNVSTLELGDSALYLCASSLAGSEAFFGQGTRLTVV.

V is TRBV5-6 and J is TRBJ2-6; D possibly corresponds to TRBD1 (5 bases). In germline, CDR1 is SGHDT, CDR2 YYEEEE. V lost 2 bases and J lost 1, with 13 bases in between. The CDR3 has 17 residues. The CDR3 sequence is CASSFTLTGSGANVLTF. CDR3 coding DNA: TGTGCCAGCAGCTTTACCCTCACAGGTTCTGGGGCCAACGTCCTGACTTTC.

This clone was detected once. Other DNA variants within this sample encode the same CDR3. This sequence joins TRBV5-1 and TRBJ1-6; 9 nucleotides line up with TRBD1. The CDR3 contains 16 residues. The trim removed 3 bases at V and 7 bases at J, leaving 8 bases unmatched. Germline V gives CDR1 SGHRS, CDR2 YFSETQ. CDR3 protein: CASSWWGQGGNSPLHF. CDR3 in DNA: TGCGCCAGCAGCTGGTGGGGACAGGGTGGAAATTCACCCCTCCACTTT. Full variable domain (rest looked up from reference TRBV5-1 and TRBJ1-6): KAGVTQTPRYLIKTRGQQVTLSCSPISGHRSVSWYQQTPGQGLQFLFEYFSETQRNKGNFPGRFSGRQFSNSRSEMNVSTLELGDSALYLCASSWWGQGGNSPLHFGNGTRLTVT.

The rearrangement joins TRBV11-1 to TRBJ1-2; D is unclear. Trimming left V 5 bases short and J 2 bases short, with 18 bases between. Per germline, CDR1 SGHAT and CDR2 FQDESV (reference sequence). CDR3 size: 16 residues. The CDR3 region has the DNA TGTGCCAGCAGCCCTGACCTTTGGCCCGGGAACTATGGCTACACCTTC. Encoded protein: CASSPDLWPGNYGYTF. Together with reference TRBV11-1 and TRBJ1-2, the CDR3 gives the full variable domain: EAEVAQSPRYKITEKSQAVAFWCDPISGHATLYWYRQILGQGPELLVQFQDESVVDDSQLPKDRFSAERLKGVDSTLKIQPAELGDSAMYLCASSPDLWPGNYGYTFGSGTRLTVV.

The chain is built from TRBV4-3 and TRBJ2-1, with a tentative D call TRBD2 (9 bases). CDR1 and CDR2 from the germline V gene are LGHNA and YSLEER. The CDR3 contains 19 residues. V was trimmed by 2 bases and J by 12 bases, leaving 32 bases between them. CDR3: CASSQPPWDRLAGLSGQFF. The CDR3 coding sequence is TGCGCCAGCAGCCAACCTCCCTGGGACAGGCTAGCGGGATTGTCGGGGCAGTTCTTC.

This clone was seen only once. The chain employs TRBV7-9 and TRBJ1-2; 7 bases fit TRBD1. Germline trimming cut 5 bases from V and 6 bases from J; bases unmatched to any gene: 3. This CDR3 is 12 amino acids long. Germline assignment: CDR1 SEHNR and CDR2 FQNEAQ (reference sequence). The chain's CDR3 is CASSLDRNGYTF. The DNA of the CDR3 is TGTGCCAGCAGCCTGGACAGGAATGGCTACACCTTC.

Worth noting for this clone: Other DNA sequences in this specimen translate into the identical CDR3. The chain has TRBV30 and TRBJ2-2; TRBD1 matches at 8 bases. The CDR3 is 16 amino acids. V lost 3 bases and J lost 1; bases outside the gene matches: 7. Germline CDR1 GTSNPN, CDR2 SVGIG (reference sequence). CDR3 coding DNA: TGTGCCTGGAGGGTGACAGGGGCCAAGAACACCGGGGAGCTGTTTTTT. This sequence encodes CAWRVTGAKNTGELFF.

This clone was observed a few times. This chain connects TRBV19 to TRBJ2-5; TRBD2 agrees at 7 bases. The trim removed 3 bases at V and 2 bases at J, leaving 3 bases unmatched. This CDR3 is built from 14 residues. Germline CDR1 is LNHDA and CDR2 is SQIVND (reference sequence). The CDR3 spells CASSIAGAQETQYF. Here the CDR3 DNA reads TGTGCCAGTAGTATCGCGGGAGCACAAGAGACCCAGTACTTC. The variable domain in full, with the rest retrieved from reference TRBV19 and TRBJ2-5, is DGGITQSPKYLFRKEGQNVTLSCEQNLNHDAMYWYRQDPGQGLRLIYYSQIVNDFQKGDIAEGYSVSREKKESFPLTVTSAQKNPTAFYLCASSIAGAQETQYFGPGTRLLVL.

Here the CDR3 reads CASGAGYGYTF. The CDR3 coding sequence is TGTGCCAGCGGCGCGGGCTATGGCTACACCTTC. The chain couples TRBV27 to TRBJ1-2; D gene uncertain. V was cut by 8 bases and J by 4 bases, with 8 bases left in between. The CDR3 loop spans 11 amino acids. Germline loops: CDR1 MNHEY, CDR2 SMNVEV (reference sequence).

The J gene is TRBJ1-5, the V gene TRBV4-1; D not resolved. V was cut by 3 bases and J by 2 bases, with 17 bases left in between. CDR3 length: 17 residues. In germline, CDR1 is MGHRA, CDR2 YSYEKL. The CDR3 bases are TGCGCCAGCAGCCACCTCGGGGAAGGGTCCCGCAATCAGCCCCAGCATTTT. The encoded protein is CASSHLGEGSRNQPQHF.

The gene calls are TRBV6-1 and TRBJ2-2, with D possibly TRBD1 on 5 matching bases. CDR3 length equals 12 residues. Trimming removed 6 bases at V and 3 bases at J, with 5 bases between. Per the germline V gene, CDR1 is MNHNS and CDR2 is SASEGT. The CDR3 nucleotides are TGTGCCAGCAGCAGGGACACCGGGGAGCTGTTTTTT. This codes for CASSRDTGELFF.

The chain has TRBV4-1 and TRBJ1-2; D is uncertain. Looked up from germline, CDR1 is MGHRA and CDR2 is YSYEKL. This CDR3 spans 14 amino acids. The V and J ends lost 4 bases and 3 bases respectively, with 12 bases between them. CDR3 sequence: CASSRDGPHYGYTF. The DNA of the CDR3 is TGCGCCAGCAGCCGAGATGGGCCCCACTATGGCTACACCTTC.

This chain connects TRBV6-4 to TRBJ1-2; D may be TRBD1 (5 bases). This CDR3 region has 16 residues. Germline-derived CDR1 and CDR2 are MRHNA and SNTAGT. Here the CDR3 DNA reads TGTGTGAACACTTGGTGGGGGGTCCCATCTAACTATGGCTACACCTTC. Translating gives CVNTWWGVPSNYGYTF.

The chain links TRBV6-1 to TRBJ2-1, with D maybe TRBD2 (5 bases). Deletions cut 6 bases from V and 8 bases from J, with 11 bases between. Per germline, CDR1 MNHNS and CDR2 SASEGT. The CDR3 runs 12 residues. This CDR3 reads CASSRRGDEQFF. The CDR3 bases are TGTGCCAGCAGCCGACGGGGAGATGAGCAGTTCTTC.

The chain links TRBV28 to TRBJ1-2, with TRBD1 matching over 7 bases. Germline values: CDR1 MDHEN, CDR2 SYDVKM. The CDR3 extends over 17 amino acids. V shed 3 bases and J 6 bases; nucleotides not matched to a gene: 16. Here the CDR3 DNA reads TGTGCCAGCAGTTTGAGATTTGGGACAGTGCCGTGGAATGGCTACACCTTC. Translation: CASSLRFGTVPWNGYTF.

This sequence joins TRBV28 and TRBJ1-1; 8 positions agree with TRBD1. V shed 3 bases, J shed 3 bases, and the junction held 9 bases outside the gene matches. Germline loops: CDR1 MDHEN, CDR2 SYDVKM. This CDR3 has 16 residues. This CDR3 is CASSFSRQGRYTEAFF. In DNA, the CDR3 is TGTGCCAGCAGTTTTTCCCGACAGGGGAGGTACACTGAAGCTTTCTTT.

There are a few counts of this clone. The chain uses TRBV5-1 and TRBJ2-1, with TRBD2 matching over 8 bases. This CDR3 region has 12 residues. From germline, CDR1 is SGHRS and CDR2 YFSETQ. V shed 8 bases, J shed 7 bases, and the junction held 5 bases outside the gene matches. As DNA, the CDR3 is TGCGCCAGTCGCGGGGGGACGAATGAGCAGTTCTTC. Protein sequence: CASRGGTNEQFF.

The chain uses TRBV11-3 and TRBJ2-3; 8 bases agree with TRBD2. This CDR3 spans 13 amino acids. CDR1 is SGHNT and CDR2 is YENEEA in the germline V gene. Germline trimming cut 5 bases from V and 4 bases from J; bases unmatched to any gene: 2. For the CDR3, the DNA is TGTGCCAGCAGCACCGGGGGGGCAGATACGCAGTATTTT. Residues: CASSTGGADTQYF. The full variable domain, in which reference TRBV11-3 and TRBJ2-3 provide the parts outside the CDR3, is EAGVVQSPRYKIIEKKQPVAFWCNPISGHNTLYWYLQNLGQGPELLIRYENEEAVDDSQLPKDRFSAERLKGVDSTLKIQPAELGDSAVYLCASSTGGADTQYFGPGTRLTVL.

The CDR3, as DNA: TGCGCCAGCAGCCAAGATAATAGAGGACAGGGGAAATACAATGAGCAGTTCTTC. It encodes CASSQDNRGQGKYNEQFF. The chain is built from TRBV4-1 and TRBJ2-1; 9 bases line up with TRBD1. Germline CDR1 MGHRA, CDR2 YSYEKL. The CDR3 length is 18 residues. V gave up 0 bases and J gave up 4 bases; unmatched junction bases: 10.

This sequence joins TRBV7-6 and TRBJ2-5, with TRBD2 identical over 11 bases. Germline CDR1 is SGHVS and CDR2 is FNYEAQ. Trimming cost V 0 bases and J 5 bases; bases outside gene matches: 11. The CDR3 consists of 18 residues. The CDR3 loop is CASSLAGIAGGPWETQYF. The CDR3 DNA is TGTGCCAGCAGCTTAGCGGGGATAGCGGGGGGGCCTTGGGAGACCCAGTACTTC.

The chain combines TRBV6-1 with TRBJ2-2, with TRBD2 identical over 8 bases. With V trimmed by 5 bases and J by 6 bases, 5 bases remained unmatched. In germline, CDR1 is MNHNS, CDR2 SASEGT. The CDR3 extends over 14 amino acids. The CDR3 DNA is TGTGCCAGCAGTTATCAGACTAGCGCCGGGGAGCTGTTTTTT. It codes for CASSYQTSAGELFF.

This chain uses TRBV7-2 with TRBJ1-2; tentatively, D is TRBD1 (6 bases). Trimming cost V 5 bases and J 4 bases, with 23 bases left between them. The CDR3 runs to 17 residues. The V gene's germline CDR1 is SGHTA and CDR2 FQGNSA. The CDR3 region is CASSANRPGRGGYGYTF. The CDR3 nucleotides read TGTGCCAGCAGCGCCAACCGACCTGGGAGGGGGGGCTATGGCTACACCTTC. Combining the CDR3 with reference TRBV7-2 and TRBJ1-2 gives the whole variable domain GAGVSQSPSNKVTEKGKDVELRCDPISGHTALYWYRQSLGQGLEFLIYFQGNSAPDKSGLPSDRFSAERTGGSVSTLTIQRTQQEDSAVYLCASSANRPGRGGYGYTFGSGTRLTVV.